Frequency places the clone carrying this TCR beta chain as medium-sized (0.01 to 0.1%). Its antigen is undetermined. This record comes from a study of CXCR3-negative and CXCR3-positive naive CD8 T cells. Overall study findings and caveats: Naive CXCR3-positive cells had TRB CDR3s more hydrophobic than those of CXCR3-negative naive cells.

Naive CD8+ T cells were CD45RO-CCR7+CD27+CD95-. TRB cDNA libraries were made by UMI-labeled 5' RACE. TCRdb reprocessed the 5' RACE reads and keeps a single row for each CDR3 protein, giving no DNA. The repertoire table contains about 5,600 distinct CDR3 sequences. The sample taken for sequencing was naive CXCR3- CD8+ T cells from blood. Subset specified: CD45RO-CCR7+CD27+CD95- naive CD8+ T cells lacking CXCR3 (TNR3-). This clonotype originated in a human donor in good health. Some clones in this sample may be carry-over from other donors' samples.

CDR3 sequence reads: CAISGAYEQYF. J is TRBJ2-7 and V is TRBV10-3. The CDR3 is 11 amino acids. Germline V CDR1 and CDR2: ENHRY, SYGVKD.